Given below is one TCR beta chain in context. This CDR3 comprises 11 residues. Germline CDR1 and CDR2: SGHTA and FQGNSA. Trimming cost V 11 bases and J 8 bases, with 15 bases left between them. This entry comes from a study of blood T cell repertoires in COVID-19. The repertoire was sequenced with immunoSEQ multiplex PCR; TCRdb's copy has only in-frame clones and lacks some. The data hold around 150,000 clones, with 65% to 85% observed a single time. The TCR was taken from a woman aged 60-75 years with acute or convalescent COVID-19. The specimen was peripheral blood. The chain couples TRBV7-2 to TRBJ1-1; tentative D call: TRBD1 (5 bases). The chain's CDR3 is CASGVGYEAFF. In DNA, the CDR3 is TGTGCCTCGGGGGTGGGGTACGAAGCTTTCTTT.